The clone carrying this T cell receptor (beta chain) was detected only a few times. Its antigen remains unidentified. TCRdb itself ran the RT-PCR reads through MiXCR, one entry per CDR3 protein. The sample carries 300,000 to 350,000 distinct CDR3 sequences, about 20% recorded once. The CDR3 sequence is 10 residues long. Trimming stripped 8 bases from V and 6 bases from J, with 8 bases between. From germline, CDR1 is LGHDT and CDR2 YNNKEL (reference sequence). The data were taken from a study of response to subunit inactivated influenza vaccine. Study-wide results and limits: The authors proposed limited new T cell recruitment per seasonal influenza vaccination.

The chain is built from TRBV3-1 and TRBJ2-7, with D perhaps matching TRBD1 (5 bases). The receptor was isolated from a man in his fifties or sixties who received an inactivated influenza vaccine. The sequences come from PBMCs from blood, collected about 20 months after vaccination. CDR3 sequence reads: CASARGEQYF. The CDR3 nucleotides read TGTGCCAGCGCTAGGGGCGAGCAGTACTTC.